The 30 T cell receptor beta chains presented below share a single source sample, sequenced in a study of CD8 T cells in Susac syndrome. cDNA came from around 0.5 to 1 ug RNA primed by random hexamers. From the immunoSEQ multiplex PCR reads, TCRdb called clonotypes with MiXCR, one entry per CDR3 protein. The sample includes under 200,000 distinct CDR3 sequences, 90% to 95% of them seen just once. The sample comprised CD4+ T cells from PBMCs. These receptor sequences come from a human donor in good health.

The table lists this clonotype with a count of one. The CDR3 DNA sequence: TGTGCCAGCAGTAGGACTAGCGGAAGGCTAGAGGAGCAGTTCTTC. Amino acids: CASSRTSGRLEEQFF. The V and J genes are TRBV2 and TRBJ2-1; 10 nucleotides agree with TRBD2. Per germline, CDR1 SNHLY and CDR2 FYNNEI. Germline trimming cut 5 bases from V and 10 bases from J; bases unmatched to any gene: 11. CDR3 length: 15 residues. The entire variable domain, with the rest obtained from reference TRBV2 and TRBJ2-1, is as follows: EPEVTQTPSHQVTQMGQEVILRCVPISNHLYFYWYRQILGQKVEFLVSFYNNEISEKSEIFDDQFSVERPDGSNFTLKIRSTKLEDSAMYFCASSRTSGRLEEQFFGPGTRLTVL.

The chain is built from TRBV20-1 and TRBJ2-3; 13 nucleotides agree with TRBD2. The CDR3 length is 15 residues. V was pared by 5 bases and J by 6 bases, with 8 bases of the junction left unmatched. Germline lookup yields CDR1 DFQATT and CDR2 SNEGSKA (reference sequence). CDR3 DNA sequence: TGCAGTGCTCAGACGACTAGCGGGGGGATCGATACGCAGTATTTT. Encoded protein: CSAQTTSGGIDTQYF.

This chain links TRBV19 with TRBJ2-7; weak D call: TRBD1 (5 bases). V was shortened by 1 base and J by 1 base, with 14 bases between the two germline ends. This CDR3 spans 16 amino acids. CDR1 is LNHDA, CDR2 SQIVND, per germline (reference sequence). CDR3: CASSIGWRAGSYEQYF. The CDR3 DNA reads TGTGCCAGTAGTATAGGTTGGCGTGCAGGGTCCTACGAGCAGTACTTC.

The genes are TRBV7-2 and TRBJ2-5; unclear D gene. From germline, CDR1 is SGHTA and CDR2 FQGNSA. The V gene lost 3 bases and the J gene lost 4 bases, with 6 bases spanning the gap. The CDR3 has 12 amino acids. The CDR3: CASSFWAETQYF. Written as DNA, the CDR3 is TGTGCCAGCAGCTTTTGGGCAGAGACCCAGTACTTC.

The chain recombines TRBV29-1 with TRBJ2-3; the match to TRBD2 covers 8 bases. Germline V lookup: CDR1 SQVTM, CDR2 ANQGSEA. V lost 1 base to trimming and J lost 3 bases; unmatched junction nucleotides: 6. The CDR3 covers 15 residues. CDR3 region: CSVEGTQRGTDTQYF. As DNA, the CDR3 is TGCAGCGTTGAAGGGACCCAGCGGGGGACAGATACGCAGTATTTT.

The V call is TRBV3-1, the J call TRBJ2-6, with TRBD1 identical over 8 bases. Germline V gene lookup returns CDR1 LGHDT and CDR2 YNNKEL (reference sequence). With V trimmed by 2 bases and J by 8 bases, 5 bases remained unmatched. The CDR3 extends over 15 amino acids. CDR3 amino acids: CASSQWTGPSNVLTF. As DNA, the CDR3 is TGTGCCAGCAGCCAATGGACAGGGCCCTCCAACGTCCTGACTTTC.

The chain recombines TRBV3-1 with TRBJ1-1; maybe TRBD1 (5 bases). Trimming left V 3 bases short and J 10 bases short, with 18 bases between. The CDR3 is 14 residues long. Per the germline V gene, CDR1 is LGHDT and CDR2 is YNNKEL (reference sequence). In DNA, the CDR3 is TGTGCCAGCAGCCATCGGACTCGCACAGGTGTAGCTTTCTTT. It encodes CASSHRTRTGVAFF. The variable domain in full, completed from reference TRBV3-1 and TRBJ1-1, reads DTAVSQTPKYLVTQMGNDKSIKCEQNLGHDTMYWYKQDSKKFLKIMFSYNNKELIINETVPNRFSPKSPDKAHLNLHINSLELGDSAVYFCASSHRTRTGVAFFGQGTRLTVV.

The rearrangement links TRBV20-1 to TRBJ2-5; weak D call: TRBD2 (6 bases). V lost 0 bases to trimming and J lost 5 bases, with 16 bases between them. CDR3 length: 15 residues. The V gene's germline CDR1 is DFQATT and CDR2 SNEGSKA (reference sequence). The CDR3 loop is CSARDPIQEGETQYF. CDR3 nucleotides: TGCAGTGCTAGAGATCCTATACAGGAGGGGGAGACCCAGTACTTC.

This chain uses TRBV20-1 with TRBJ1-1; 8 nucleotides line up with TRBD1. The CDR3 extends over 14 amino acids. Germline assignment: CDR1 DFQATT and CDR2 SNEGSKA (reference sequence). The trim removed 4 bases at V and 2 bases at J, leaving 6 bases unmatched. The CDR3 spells CSATRGQANTEAFF. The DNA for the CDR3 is TGCAGTGCTACCCGGGGACAGGCAAACACTGAAGCTTTCTTT.

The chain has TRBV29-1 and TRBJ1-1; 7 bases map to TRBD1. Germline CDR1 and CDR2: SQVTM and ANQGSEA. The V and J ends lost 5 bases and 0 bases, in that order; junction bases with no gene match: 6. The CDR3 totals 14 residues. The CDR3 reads CSVQGDSMNTEAFF. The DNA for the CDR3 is TGCAGCGTTCAGGGGGACTCCATGAACACTGAAGCTTTCTTT.

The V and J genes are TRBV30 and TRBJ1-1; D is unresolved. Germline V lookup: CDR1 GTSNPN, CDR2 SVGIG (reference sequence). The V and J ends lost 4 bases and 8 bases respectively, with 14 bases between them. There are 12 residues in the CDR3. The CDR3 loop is CAWNWQSGEAFF. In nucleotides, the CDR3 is TGTGCCTGGAACTGGCAGAGCGGAGAAGCTTTCTTT.

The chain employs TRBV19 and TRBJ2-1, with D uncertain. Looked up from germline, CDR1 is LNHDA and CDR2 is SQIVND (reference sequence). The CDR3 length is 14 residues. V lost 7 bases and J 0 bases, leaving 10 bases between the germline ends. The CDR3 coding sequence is TGTGCCAGTACAGCCCTCAGCTCCTACAATGAGCAGTTCTTC. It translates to CASTALSSYNEQFF. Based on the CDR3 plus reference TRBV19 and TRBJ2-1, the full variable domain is DGGITQSPKYLFRKEGQNVTLSCEQNLNHDAMYWYRQDPGQGLRLIYYSQIVNDFQKGDIAEGYSVSREKKESFPLTVTSAQKNPTAFYLCASTALSSYNEQFFGPGTRLTVL.

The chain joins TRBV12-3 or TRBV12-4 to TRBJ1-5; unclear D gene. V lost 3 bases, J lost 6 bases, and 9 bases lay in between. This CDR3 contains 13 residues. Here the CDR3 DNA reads TGTGCCAGCAGTTTGTCGGGATCTCAGCCCCAGCATTTT. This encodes CASSLSGSQPQHF.

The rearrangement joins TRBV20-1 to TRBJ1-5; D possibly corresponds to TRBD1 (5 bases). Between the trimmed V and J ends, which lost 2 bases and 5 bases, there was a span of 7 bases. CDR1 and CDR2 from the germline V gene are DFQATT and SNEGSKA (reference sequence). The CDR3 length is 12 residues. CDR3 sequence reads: CSARQGHQPQHF. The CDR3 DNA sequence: TGCAGTGCTAGACAGGGTCATCAGCCCCAGCATTTT.

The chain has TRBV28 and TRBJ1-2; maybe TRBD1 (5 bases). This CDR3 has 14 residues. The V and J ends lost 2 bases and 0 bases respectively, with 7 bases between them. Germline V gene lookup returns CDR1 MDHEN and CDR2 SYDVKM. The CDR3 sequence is CASSLPGANYGYTF. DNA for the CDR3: TGTGCCAGCAGTTTACCGGGGGCTAACTATGGCTACACCTTC.

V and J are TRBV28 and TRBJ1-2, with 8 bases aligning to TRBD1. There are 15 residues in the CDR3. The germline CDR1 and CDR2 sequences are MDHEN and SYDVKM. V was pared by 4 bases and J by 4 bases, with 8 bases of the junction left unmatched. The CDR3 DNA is TGTGCCAGCAGTTACCATACAGGGGGATCCTATGGCTACACCTTC. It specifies CASSYHTGGSYGYTF.

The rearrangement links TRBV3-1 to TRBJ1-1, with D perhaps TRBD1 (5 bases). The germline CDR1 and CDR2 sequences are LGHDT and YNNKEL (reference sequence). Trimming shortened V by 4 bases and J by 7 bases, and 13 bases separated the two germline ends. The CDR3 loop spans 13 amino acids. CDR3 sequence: CASSLPQGREAFF. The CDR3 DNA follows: TGTGCCAGCAGCCTCCCCCAGGGACGTGAAGCTTTCTTT.

The CDR3 bases are TGTGCCAGCAGTGAGCAGGGGACTAGCTACGAGCAGTACTTC. As protein: CASSEQGTSYEQYF. This sequence joins TRBV2 and TRBJ2-7, with 8 bases fitting TRBD2. This CDR3 has 14 amino acids. With V trimmed by 3 bases and J by 3 bases, 4 bases remained unmatched. The germline gives CDR1 SNHLY, CDR2 FYNNEI.

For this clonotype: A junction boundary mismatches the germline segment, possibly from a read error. The CDR3 DNA follows: TGTGCCTGGAGTCACCGGGATATCAAGTTC. This codes for CAWSHRDIKF. The V and J genes are TRBV30 and TRBJ2-1, with D maybe TRBD2 (5 bases). The germline gives CDR1 GTSNPN, CDR2 SVGIG (reference sequence). The CDR3 is 10 residues long.

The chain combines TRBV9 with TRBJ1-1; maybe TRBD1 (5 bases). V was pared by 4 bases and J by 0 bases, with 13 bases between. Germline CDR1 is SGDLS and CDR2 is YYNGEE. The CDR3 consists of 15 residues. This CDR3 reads CASSPTGALNTEAFF. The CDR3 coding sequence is TGTGCCAGCAGCCCAACCGGGGCCTTGAACACTGAAGCTTTCTTT.

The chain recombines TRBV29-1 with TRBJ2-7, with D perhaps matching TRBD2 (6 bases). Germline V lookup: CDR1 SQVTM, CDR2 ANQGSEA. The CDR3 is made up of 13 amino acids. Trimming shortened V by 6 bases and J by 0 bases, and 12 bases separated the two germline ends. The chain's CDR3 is CSVGDSYSYEQYF. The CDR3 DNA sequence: TGCAGCGTCGGGGACTCCTACTCCTACGAGCAGTACTTC.

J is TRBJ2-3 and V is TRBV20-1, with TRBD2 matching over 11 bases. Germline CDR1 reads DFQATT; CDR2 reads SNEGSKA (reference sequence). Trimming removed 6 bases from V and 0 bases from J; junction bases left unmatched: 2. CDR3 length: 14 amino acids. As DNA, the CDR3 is TGCAGTGCGAGGACTAGCGGGAGCACAGATACGCAGTATTTT. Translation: CSARTSGSTDTQYF.

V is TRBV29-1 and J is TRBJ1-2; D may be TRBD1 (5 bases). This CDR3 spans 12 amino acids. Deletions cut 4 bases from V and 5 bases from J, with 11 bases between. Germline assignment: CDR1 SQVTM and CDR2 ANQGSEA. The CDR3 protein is CSVVGDTYGYTF. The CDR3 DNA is TGCAGCGTTGTGGGGGATACTTATGGCTACACCTTC. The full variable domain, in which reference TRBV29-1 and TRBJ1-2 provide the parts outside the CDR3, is SAVISQKPSRDICQRGTSLTIQCQVDSQVTMMFWYRQQPGQSLTLIATANQGSEATYESGFVIDKFPISRPNLTFSTLTVSNMSPEDSSIYLCSVVGDTYGYTFGSGTRLTVV.

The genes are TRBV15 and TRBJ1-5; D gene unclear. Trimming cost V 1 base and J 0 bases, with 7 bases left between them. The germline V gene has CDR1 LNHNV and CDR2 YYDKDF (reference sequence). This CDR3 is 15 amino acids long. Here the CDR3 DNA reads TGTGCCACCAGCAGAGGACGGGATAGCAATCAGCCCCAGCATTTT. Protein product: CATSRGRDSNQPQHF.

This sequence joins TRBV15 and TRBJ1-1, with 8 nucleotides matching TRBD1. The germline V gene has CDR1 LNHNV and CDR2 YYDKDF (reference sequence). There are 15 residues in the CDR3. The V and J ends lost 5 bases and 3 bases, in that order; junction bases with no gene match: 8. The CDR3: CATSLRDRRDTEAFF. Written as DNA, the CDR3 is TGTGCCACCAGCTTACGGGACAGGAGAGACACTGAAGCTTTCTTT.

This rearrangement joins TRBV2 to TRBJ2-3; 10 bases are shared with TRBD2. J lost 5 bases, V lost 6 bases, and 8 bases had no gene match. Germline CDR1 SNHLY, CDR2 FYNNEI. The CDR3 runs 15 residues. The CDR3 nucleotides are TGTGCCAGCAGCGGTAGCGGGGGGCAAGGAGATACGCAGTATTTT. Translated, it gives CASSGSGGQGDTQYF.

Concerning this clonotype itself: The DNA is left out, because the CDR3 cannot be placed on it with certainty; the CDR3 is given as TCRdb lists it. The CDR3 loop reads CASSFLETQYF. The chain combines TRBV5-6 with TRBJ2-5. Germline lookup yields CDR1 SGHDT and CDR2 YYEEEE. The length of the CDR3 is 11 amino acids, counting both ends.

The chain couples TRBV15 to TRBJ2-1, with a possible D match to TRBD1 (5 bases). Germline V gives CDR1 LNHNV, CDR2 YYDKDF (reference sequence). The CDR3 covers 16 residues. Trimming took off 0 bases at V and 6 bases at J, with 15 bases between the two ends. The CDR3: CATSRDRKGYGNEQFF. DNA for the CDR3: TGTGCCACCAGCAGAGATAGGAAGGGGTATGGCAATGAGCAGTTCTTC.

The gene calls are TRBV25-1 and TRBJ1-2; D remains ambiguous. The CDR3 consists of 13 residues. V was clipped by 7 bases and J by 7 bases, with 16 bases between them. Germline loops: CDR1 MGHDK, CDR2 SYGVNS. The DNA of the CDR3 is TGTGCCAGCACCCCTTGGGGAGCGGGTGGCTACACCTTC. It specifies CASTPWGAGGYTF.

CDR3 nucleotide sequence: TGTGCCAGCAGCCAGGGTACAGGAGACGGGGAGCTGTTTTTT. It specifies CASSQGTGDGELFF. The rearrangement links TRBV4-2 to TRBJ2-2, with D maybe TRBD1 (5 bases). The CDR3 is made up of 14 amino acids. CDR1 and CDR2 from the germline V gene are LGHNA and YNFKEQ. Trimming removed 3 bases at V and 7 bases at J, with 12 bases between.